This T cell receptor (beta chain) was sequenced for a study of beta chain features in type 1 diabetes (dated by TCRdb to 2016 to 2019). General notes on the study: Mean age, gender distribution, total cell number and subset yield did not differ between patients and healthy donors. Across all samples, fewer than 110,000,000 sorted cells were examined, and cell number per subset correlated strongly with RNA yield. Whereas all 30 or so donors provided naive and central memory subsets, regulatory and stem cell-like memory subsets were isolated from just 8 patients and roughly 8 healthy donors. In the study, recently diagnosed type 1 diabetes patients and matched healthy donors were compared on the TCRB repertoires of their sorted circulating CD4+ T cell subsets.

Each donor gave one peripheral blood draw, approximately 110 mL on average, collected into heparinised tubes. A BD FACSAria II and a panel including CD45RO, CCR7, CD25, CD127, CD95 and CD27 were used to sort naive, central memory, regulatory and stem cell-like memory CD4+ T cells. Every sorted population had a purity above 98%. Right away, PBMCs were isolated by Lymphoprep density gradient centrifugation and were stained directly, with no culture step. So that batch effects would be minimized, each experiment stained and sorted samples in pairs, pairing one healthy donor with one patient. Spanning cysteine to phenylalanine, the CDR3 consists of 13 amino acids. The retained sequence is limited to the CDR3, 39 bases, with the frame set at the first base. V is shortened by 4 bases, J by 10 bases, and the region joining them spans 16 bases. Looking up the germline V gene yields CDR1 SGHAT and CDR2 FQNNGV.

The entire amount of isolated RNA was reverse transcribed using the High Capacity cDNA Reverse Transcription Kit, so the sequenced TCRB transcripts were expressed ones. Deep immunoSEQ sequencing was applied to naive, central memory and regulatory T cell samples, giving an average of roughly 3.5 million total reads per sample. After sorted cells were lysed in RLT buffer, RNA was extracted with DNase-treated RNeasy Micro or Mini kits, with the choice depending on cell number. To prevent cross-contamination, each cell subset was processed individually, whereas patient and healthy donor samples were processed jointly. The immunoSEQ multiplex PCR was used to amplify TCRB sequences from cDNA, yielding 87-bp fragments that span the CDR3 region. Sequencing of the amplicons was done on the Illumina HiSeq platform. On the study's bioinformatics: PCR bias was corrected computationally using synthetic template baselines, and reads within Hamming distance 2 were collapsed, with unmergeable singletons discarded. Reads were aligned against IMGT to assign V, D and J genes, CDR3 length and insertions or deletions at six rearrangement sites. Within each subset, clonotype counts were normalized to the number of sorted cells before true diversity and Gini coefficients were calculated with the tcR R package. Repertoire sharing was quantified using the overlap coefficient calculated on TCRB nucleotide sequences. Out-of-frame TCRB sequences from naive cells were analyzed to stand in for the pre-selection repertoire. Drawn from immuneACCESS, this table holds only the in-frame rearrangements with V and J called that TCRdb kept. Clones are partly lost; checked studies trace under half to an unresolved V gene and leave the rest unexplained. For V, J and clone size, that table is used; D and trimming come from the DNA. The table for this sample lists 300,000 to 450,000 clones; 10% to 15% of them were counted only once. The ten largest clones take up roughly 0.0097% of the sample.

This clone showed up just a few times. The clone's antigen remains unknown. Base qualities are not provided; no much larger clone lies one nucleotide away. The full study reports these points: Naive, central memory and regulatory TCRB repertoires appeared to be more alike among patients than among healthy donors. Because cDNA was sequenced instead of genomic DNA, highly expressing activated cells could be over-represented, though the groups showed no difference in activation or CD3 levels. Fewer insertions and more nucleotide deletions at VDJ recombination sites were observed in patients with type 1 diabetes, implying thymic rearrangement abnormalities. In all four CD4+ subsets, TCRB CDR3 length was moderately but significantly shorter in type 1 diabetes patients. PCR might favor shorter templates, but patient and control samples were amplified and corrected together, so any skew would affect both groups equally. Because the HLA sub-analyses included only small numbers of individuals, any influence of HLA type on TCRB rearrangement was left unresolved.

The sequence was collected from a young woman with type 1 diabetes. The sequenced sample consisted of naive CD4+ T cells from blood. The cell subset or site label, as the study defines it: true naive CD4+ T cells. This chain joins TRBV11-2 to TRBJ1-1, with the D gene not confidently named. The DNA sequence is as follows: TGTGCCAGCAGCTCCCTGAGGGTTATCGGAGCTTTCTTT. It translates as CASSSLRVIGAFF.